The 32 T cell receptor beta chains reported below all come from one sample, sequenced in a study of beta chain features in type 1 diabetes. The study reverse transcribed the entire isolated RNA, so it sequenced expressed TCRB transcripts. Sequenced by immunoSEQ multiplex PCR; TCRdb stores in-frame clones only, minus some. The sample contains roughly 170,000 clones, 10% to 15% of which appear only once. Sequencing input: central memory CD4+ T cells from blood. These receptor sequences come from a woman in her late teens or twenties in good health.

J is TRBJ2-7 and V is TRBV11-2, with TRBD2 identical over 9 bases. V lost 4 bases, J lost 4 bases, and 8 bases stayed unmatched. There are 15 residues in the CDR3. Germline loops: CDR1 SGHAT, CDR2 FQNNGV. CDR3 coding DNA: TGTGCCAGCAGCTCTACCGGGACTAGCCTTTACGAGCAGTACTTC. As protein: CASSSTGTSLYEQYF. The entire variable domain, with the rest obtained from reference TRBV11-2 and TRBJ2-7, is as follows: EAGVAQSPRYKIIEKRQSVAFWCNPISGHATLYWYQQILGQGPKLLIQFQNNGVVDDSQLPKDRFSAERLKGVDSTLKIQPAKLEDSAVYLCASSSTGTSLYEQYFGPGTRLTVT.

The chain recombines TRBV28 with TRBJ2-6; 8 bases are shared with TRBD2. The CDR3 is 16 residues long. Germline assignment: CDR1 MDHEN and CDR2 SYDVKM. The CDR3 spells CATRGLALSGANVLTF. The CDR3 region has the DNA TGTGCTACCCGAGGACTAGCCCTCTCTGGGGCCAACGTCCTGACTTTC.

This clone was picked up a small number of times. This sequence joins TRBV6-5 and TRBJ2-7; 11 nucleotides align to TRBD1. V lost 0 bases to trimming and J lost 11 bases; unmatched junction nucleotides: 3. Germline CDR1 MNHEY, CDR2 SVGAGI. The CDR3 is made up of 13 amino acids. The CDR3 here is CASSYSGQGEEYF. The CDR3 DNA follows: TGTGCCAGCAGTTACTCGGGACAGGGGGAGGAGTACTTC.

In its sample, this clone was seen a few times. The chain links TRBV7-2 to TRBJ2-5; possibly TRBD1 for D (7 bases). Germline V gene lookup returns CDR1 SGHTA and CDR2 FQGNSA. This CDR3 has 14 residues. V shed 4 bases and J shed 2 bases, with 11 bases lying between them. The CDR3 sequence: CASSYQGGQETQYF. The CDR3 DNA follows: TGTGCCAGCAGCTACCAGGGGGGACAAGAGACCCAGTACTTC.

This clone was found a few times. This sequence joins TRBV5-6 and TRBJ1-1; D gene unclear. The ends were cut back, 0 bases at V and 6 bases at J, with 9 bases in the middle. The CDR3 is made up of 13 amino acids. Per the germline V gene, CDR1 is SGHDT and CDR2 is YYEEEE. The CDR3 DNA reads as TGTGCCAGCAGCTTGGATCAGGATCCTGAAGCTTTCTTT. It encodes CASSLDQDPEAFF.

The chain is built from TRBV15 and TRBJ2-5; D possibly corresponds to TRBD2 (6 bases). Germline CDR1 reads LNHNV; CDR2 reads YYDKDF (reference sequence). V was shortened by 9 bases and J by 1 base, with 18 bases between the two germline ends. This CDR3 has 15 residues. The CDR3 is CATGSGQEFQETQYF. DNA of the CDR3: TGTGCCACTGGTAGCGGACAAGAATTCCAAGAGACCCAGTACTTC.

In DNA form, the CDR3 reads TGTGCCTGGAGTGTTTGGGGGGGGAATCAGCCCCAGCATTTT. It is translated as CAWSVWGGNQPQHF. V usage is TRBV30 and J usage is TRBJ1-5, with TRBD1 as a possible D gene (5 bases). The CDR3 totals 14 residues. Germline V CDR1 and CDR2: GTSNPN, SVGIG (reference sequence). Trimming removed 0 bases from V and 4 bases from J, with 10 bases in between.

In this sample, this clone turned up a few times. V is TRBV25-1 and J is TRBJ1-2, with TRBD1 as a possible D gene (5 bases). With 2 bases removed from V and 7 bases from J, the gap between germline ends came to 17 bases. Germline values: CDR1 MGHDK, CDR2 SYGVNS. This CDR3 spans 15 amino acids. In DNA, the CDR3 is TGTGCCAGCAGTGAAGATCTCGGGGGACGGTTTGGCTACACCTTC. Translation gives CASSEDLGGRFGYTF.

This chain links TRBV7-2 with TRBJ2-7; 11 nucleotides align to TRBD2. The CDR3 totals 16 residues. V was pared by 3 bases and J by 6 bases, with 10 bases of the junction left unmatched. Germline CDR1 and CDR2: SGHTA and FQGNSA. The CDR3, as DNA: TGTGCCAGCAGCTTGGGGTTAGCGGGAGGGTTAGGCGAGCAGTACTTC. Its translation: CASSLGLAGGLGEQYF.

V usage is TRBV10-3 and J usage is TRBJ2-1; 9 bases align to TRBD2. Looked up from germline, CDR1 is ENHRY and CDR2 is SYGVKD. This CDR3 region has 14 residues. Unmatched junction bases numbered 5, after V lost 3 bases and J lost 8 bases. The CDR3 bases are TGTGCCATCAGTGACCCTAGCGGGAACTATGAGCAGTTCTTC. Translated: CAISDPSGNYEQFF.

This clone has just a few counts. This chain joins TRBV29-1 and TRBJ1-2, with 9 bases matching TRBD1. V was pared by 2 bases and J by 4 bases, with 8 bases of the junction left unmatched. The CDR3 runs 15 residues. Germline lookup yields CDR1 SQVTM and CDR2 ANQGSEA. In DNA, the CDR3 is TGCAGCGTTGAAACTATGGGACAGGGCCCCTATGGCTACACCTTC. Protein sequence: CSVETMGQGPYGYTF.

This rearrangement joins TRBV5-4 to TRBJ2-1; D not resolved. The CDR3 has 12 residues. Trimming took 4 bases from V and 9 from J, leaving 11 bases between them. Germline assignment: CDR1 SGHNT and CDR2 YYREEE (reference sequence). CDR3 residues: CASSQWAGEQFF. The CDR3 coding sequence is TGTGCCAGCAGCCAGTGGGCAGGTGAGCAGTTCTTC.

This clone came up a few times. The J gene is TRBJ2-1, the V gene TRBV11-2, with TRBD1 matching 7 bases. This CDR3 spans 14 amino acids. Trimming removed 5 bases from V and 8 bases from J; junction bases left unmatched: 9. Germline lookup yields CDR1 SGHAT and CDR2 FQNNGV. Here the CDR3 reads CASSARDSRDEQFF. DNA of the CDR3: TGTGCCAGCAGCGCCCGGGACAGTCGGGATGAGCAGTTCTTC.

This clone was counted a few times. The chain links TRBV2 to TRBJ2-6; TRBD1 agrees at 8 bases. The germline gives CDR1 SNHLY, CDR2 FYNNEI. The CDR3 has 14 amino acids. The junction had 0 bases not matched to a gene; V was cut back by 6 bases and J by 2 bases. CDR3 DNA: TGTGCCAGCAGGGGACAGGCTGGGGCCAACGTCCTGACTTTC. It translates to CASRGQAGANVLTF.

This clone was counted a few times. In DNA form, the CDR3 reads TGTGCCAGCTCACCAGCTAGCTACGTGGGACAGGGGGCCGATGAGCAGTTCTTC. Translation gives CASSPASYVGQGADEQFF. V is TRBV18 and J is TRBJ2-1; 12 positions match TRBD1. CDR1 and CDR2 (germline): KGHSH, LQKENI. V shed 2 bases and J 8 bases; nucleotides not matched to a gene: 13. The CDR3 extends over 18 amino acids.

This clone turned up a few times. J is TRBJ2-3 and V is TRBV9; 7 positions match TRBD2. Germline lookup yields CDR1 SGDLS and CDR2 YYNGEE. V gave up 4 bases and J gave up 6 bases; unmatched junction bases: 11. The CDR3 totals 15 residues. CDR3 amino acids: CASSPGGGAMDTQYF. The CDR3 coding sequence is TGTGCCAGCAGCCCCGGGGGAGGGGCAATGGATACGCAGTATTTT. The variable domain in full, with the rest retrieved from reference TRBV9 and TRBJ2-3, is DSGVTQTPKHLITATGQRVTLRCSPRSGDLSVYWYQQSLDQGLQFLIQYYNGEERAKGNILERFSAQQFPDLHSELNLSSLELGDSALYFCASSPGGGAMDTQYFGPGTRLTVL.

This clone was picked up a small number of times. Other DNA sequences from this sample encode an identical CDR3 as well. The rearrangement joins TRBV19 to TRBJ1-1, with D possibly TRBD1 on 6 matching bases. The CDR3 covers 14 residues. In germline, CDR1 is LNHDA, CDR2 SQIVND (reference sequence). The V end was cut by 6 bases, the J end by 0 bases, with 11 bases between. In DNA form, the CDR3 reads TGTGCCAGTAGCGTACAGGGAATGAACACTGAAGCTTTCTTT. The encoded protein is CASSVQGMNTEAFF.

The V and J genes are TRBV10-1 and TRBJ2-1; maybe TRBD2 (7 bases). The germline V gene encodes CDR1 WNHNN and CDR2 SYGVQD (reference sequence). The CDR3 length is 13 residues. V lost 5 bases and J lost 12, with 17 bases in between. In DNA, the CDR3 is TGCGCCAGCAGTCTAGCGGCCCGAGGGGGGCAGTTCTTC. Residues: CASSLAARGGQFF.

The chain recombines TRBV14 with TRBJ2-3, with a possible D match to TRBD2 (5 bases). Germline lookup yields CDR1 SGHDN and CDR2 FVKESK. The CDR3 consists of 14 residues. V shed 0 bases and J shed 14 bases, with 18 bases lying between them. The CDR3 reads CASSQEAAQAGRYF. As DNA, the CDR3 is TGTGCCAGCAGCCAAGAAGCGGCCCAGGCCGGAAGGTATTTT.

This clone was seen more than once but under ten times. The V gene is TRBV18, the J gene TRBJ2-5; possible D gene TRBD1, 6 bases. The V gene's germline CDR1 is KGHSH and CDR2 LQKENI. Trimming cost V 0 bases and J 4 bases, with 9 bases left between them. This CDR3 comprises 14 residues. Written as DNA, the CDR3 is TGTGCCAGCTCACCACCGTCAGGGGTAGAGACCCAGTACTTC. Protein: CASSPPSGVETQYF.

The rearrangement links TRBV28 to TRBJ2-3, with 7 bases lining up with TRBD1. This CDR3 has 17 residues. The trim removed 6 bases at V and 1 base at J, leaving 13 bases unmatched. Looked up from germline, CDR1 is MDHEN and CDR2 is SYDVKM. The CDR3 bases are TGTGCCAGCAGGTGGTCCTGGACAGGCTTTGGCACAGATACGCAGTATTTT. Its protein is CASRWSWTGFGTDTQYF. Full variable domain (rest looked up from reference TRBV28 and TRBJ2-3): DVKVTQSSRYLVKRTGEKVFLECVQDMDHENMFWYRQDPGLGLRLIYFSYDVKMKEKGDIPEGYSVSREKKERFSLILESASTNQTSMYLCASRWSWTGFGTDTQYFGPGTRLTVL.

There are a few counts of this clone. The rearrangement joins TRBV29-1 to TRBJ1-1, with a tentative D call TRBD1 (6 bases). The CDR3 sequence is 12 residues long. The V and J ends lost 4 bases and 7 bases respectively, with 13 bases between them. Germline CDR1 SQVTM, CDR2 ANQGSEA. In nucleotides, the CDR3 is TGCAGCGTTGCTACAGGGAACCGTGAAGCTTTCTTT. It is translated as CSVATGNREAFF.

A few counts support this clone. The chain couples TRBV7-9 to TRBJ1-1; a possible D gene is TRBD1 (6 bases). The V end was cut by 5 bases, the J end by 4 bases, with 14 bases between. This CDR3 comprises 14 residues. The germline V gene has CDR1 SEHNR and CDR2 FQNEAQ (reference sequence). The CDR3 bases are TGTGCCAGCAGCCCGGACAGCGGGAGCACTGAAGCTTTCTTT. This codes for CASSPDSGSTEAFF.

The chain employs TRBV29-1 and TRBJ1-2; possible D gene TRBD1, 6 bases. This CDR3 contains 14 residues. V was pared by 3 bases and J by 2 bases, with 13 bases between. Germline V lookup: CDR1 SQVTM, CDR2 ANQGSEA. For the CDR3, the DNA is TGCAGCGTTGAGTCGGCAGGGGTAAACTATGGCTACACCTTC. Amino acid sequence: CSVESAGVNYGYTF.

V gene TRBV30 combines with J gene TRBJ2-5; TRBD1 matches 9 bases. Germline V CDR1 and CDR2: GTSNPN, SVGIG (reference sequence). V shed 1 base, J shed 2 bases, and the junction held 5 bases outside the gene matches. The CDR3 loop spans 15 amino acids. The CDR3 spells CAWSEDRGLQETQYF. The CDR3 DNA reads TGTGCCTGGAGTGAGGACAGGGGATTACAAGAGACCCAGTACTTC.

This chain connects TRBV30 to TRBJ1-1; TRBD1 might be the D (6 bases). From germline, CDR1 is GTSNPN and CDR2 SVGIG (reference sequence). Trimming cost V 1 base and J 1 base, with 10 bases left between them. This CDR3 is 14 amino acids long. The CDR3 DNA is TGTGCCTGGAGTGAACAGGGATGGAACACTGAAGCTTTCTTT. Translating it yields CAWSEQGWNTEAFF. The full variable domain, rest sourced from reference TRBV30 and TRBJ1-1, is SQTIHQWPATLVQPVGSPLSLECTVEGTSNPNLYWYRQAAGRGLQLLFYSVGIGQISSEVPQNLSASRPQDRQFILSSKKLLLSDSGFYLCAWSEQGWNTEAFFGQGTRLTVV.

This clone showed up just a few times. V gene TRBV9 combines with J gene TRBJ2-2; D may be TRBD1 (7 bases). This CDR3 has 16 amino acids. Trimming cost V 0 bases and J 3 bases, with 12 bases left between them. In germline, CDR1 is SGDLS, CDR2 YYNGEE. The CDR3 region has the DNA TGTGCCAGCAGCGTAGTTTCCAGGGGGGACACCGGGGAGCTGTTTTTT. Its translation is CASSVVSRGDTGELFF.

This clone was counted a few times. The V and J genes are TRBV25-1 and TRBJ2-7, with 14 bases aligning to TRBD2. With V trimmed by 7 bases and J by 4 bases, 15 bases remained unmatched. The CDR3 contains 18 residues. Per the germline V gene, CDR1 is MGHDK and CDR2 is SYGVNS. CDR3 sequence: CASTGLAGGGGFFYEQYF. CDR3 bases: TGTGCCAGCACTGGACTAGCGGGAGGAGGAGGATTTTTTTACGAGCAGTACTTC.

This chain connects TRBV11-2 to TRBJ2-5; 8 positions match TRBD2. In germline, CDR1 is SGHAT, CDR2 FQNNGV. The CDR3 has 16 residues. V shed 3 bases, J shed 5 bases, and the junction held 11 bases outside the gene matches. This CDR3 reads CASSFRPGGPGETQYF. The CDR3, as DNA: TGTGCCAGCAGCTTCCGCCCGGGAGGGCCGGGGGAGACCCAGTACTTC.

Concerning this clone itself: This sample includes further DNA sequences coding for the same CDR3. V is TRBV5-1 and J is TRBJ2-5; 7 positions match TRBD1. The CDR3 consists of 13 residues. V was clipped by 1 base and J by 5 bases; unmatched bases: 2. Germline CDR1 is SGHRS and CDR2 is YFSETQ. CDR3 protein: CASSLTGEETQYF. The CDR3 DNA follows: TGCGCCAGCAGCTTGACAGGGGAGGAGACCCAGTACTTC. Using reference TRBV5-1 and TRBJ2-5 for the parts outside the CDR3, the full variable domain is KAGVTQTPRYLIKTRGQQVTLSCSPISGHRSVSWYQQTPGQGLQFLFEYFSETQRNKGNFPGRFSGRQFSNSRSEMNVSTLELGDSALYLCASSLTGEETQYFGPGTRLLVL.

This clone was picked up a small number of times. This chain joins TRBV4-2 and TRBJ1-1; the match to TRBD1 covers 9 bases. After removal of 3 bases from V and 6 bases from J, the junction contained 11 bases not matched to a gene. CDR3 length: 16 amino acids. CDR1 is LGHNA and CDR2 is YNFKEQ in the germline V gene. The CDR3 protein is CASSHWTGEGNPEAFF. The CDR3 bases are TGTGCCAGCAGCCACTGGACAGGGGAAGGTAACCCTGAAGCTTTCTTT.

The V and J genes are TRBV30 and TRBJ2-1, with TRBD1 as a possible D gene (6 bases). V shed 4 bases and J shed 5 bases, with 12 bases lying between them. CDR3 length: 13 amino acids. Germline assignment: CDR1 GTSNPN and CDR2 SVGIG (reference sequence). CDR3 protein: CAWTQGTHNEQFF. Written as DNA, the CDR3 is TGTGCCTGGACCCAGGGGACACACAATGAGCAGTTCTTC.